The clone carrying this TCR beta chain was detected a few times. Its cognate antigen is unknown. The entry originates in a study of beta chain features in type 1 diabetes. Overall study findings and caveats: Still unanswered here is whether HLA type influences TCRB rearrangement.

V dropped 5 bases and J dropped 3; count of bases not matched to a gene: 3. From germline, CDR1 is MDHEN and CDR2 SYDVKM. This CDR3 is built from 14 residues. The study reverse transcribed the entire isolated RNA, so it sequenced expressed TCRB transcripts. TCRdb keeps only in-frame clones here, not all; method: immunoSEQ multiplex PCR. The sample lists about 360,000 clones; over 9.5% were seen once. Each of the CD4+ naive, central memory, regulatory and stem cell-like memory populations was sorted via CD45RO/CCR7/CD25/CD127/CD95/CD27. The sequenced sample was naive CD4+ T cells from blood. The sequence came from a man in his late teens or twenties in good health. This chain uses TRBV28 with TRBJ1-5; 8 bases agree with TRBD1. In nucleotides, the CDR3 is TGTGCCAGCAGTCCGGGACAGGTCAATCAGCCCCAGCATTTT. Translation: CASSPGQVNQPQHF. Using reference TRBV28 and TRBJ1-5 for the parts outside the CDR3, the full variable domain is DVKVTQSSRYLVKRTGEKVFLECVQDMDHENMFWYRQDPGLGLRLIYFSYDVKMKEKGDIPEGYSVSREKKERFSLILESASTNQTSMYLCASSPGQVNQPQHFGDGTRLSIL.